A selection of T cell receptor beta chains follows, all from one sample in a study of Ad26.COV2.S vaccination and SARS-CoV-2 variants. The data were produced by immunoSEQ multiplex PCR, yet TCRdb's version contains in-frame clones alone and is incomplete. This sample yields roughly 500,000 clones, of which roughly 85% are seen a single time; 9.5% to 15% belongs to the top ten. Sequencing used peripheral blood, obtained in a trial of Ad26.COV2.S vaccine versus placebo. The receptors come from a person aged 18-65 years who received the Ad26.COV2.S COVID-19 vaccine or a placebo. Each CDR3 is given with its conserved first and last residue. Each record gives: V gene, J gene, D gene, clone size, CDR3 protein, CDR3 DNA. The D gene is left open where the match is weak. Clone size, where shown, is once, few, many, or a class for clones that have expanded.

>TRBV12-3/TRBV12-4|TRBJ2-7|NA|NA
CASSLLGQSEQYF
TGTGCCAGCAGTCTCCTAGGGCAATCCGAGCAGTACTTC
>TRBV11-2|TRBJ2-1|TRBD2|NA
CASSKGAHLAGFDEQFF
TGTGCCAGCAGCAAGGGGGCCCACCTAGCGGGATTCGATGAGCAGTTCTTC
>TRBV30|TRBJ1-5|NA|NA
CAWSAGTDQPQHF
TGTGCCTGGAGCGCCGGGACGGATCAGCCCCAGCATTTT
>TRBV28|TRBJ1-2|TRBD1|NA
CASSQGEYGYTF
TGTGCCAGCTCGCAGGGGGAGTATGGCTACACCTTC
>TRBV24-1|TRBJ2-1|NA|NA
CATSDFGREHNEQFF
TGTGCCACCAGTGATTTCGGGCGGGAACACAATGAGCAGTTCTTC
>TRBV5-4|TRBJ2-6|TRBD2|NA
CASSLAGRTAGANVLTF
TGTGCCAGCAGTCTAGCGGGGCGAACGGCTGGGGCCAACGTCCTGACTTTC
>TRBV5-1|TRBJ2-7|NA|NA
CASRINGGGRWEQYF
TGCGCCAGCAGAATAAATGGAGGCGGACGTTGGGAGCAGTACTTC
>TRBV7-2|TRBJ2-5|NA|NA
CASSLESVRQETQYF
TGTGCCAGCAGCTTAGAATCGGTACGGCAAGAGACCCAGTACTTC
>TRBV29-1|TRBJ2-7|NA|NA
CSVAEGKYEQYF
TGCAGCGTTGCCGAAGGGAAATACGAGCAGTACTTC
>TRBV5-1|TRBJ2-3|NA|few
CASSLGVLSFRTDTQYF
TGCGCCAGCAGCTTGGGGGTTCTGAGTTTTCGGACAGATACGCAGTATTTT
>TRBV5-1|TRBJ1-1|TRBD1|NA
CASSPGTGLFAFF
TGCGCCAGCAGCCCGGGGACAGGGTTGTTTGCTTTCTTT
>TRBV27|TRBJ2-2|TRBD1|NA
CASSVGGQVNTGELFF
TGTGCCAGCTCCGTCGGGGGACAGGTCAACACCGGGGAGCTGTTTTTT
>TRBV9|TRBJ1-1|NA|few
CASSVGNTFEAFF
TGTGCCAGCAGCGTAGGGAATACTTTTGAAGCTTTCTTT
>TRBV5-8|TRBJ1-1|NA|NA
CASSLREGTEAFF
TGTGCCAGCAGCTTGAGAGAGGGGACTGAAGCTTTCTTT
>TRBV30|TRBJ2-7|NA|many
CAWRTPPSYEQYF
TGTGCCTGGAGAACCCCTCCGTCCTACGAGCAGTACTTC
>TRBV15|TRBJ2-7|NA|once
CATSRETGRLNYEQYF
TGTGCCACCAGCAGAGAAACGGGCCGTCTTAACTACGAGCAGTACTTC
>TRBV6-2/TRBV6-3|TRBJ2-1|NA|NA
CASSYHRDEQFF
TGTGCCAGCAGTTACCATAGGGATGAGCAGTTCTTC
>TRBV28|TRBJ2-2|TRBD1|NA
CASGGRGGAGTGELFF
TGTGCCAGCGGGGGAAGAGGGGGCGCGGGCACCGGGGAGCTGTTTTTT
>TRBV19|TRBJ2-1|NA|NA
CATERQGGNEQFF
TGTGCCACCGAACGTCAGGGCGGGAATGAGCAGTTCTTC
>TRBV12-3/TRBV12-4|TRBJ1-2|TRBD1|NA
CASRPIDRVGYTF
TGTGCCAGCAGGCCTATAGACAGGGTGGGCTACACCTTC
>TRBV30|TRBJ1-2|TRBD1|once
CAWSEAVRDRGLSYTF
TGTGCCTGGTCCGAGGCTGTCCGGGACAGGGGGCTTAGCTACACCTTC
>TRBV7-2|TRBJ2-7|NA|many
CASSPPAADEQYF
TGTGCCAGCAGCCCACCCGCGGCGGACGAGCAGTACTTC
>TRBV2|TRBJ1-5|NA|NA
CASSERSSNQPQHF
TGTGCCAGCAGTGAACGAAGCAGCAATCAGCCCCAGCATTTT
>TRBV10-3|TRBJ1-1|NA|NA
CAIRGNTEAFF
TGTGCCATCAGGGGGAACACTGAAGCTTTCTTT
>TRBV7-2|TRBJ1-2|TRBD1|few
CASSPSGTVNGYTF
TGTGCCAGCAGCCCCTCAGGGACAGTAAATGGCTACACCTTC
>TRBV6-5|TRBJ1-1|NA|NA
CASSYISNTEAFF
TGTGCCAGCAGTTACATCTCGAACACTGAAGCTTTCTTT
>TRBV19|TRBJ1-4|NA|NA
CASRDGTNFGTEKLFF
TGTGCCAGTAGAGACGGGACCAATTTTGGAACTGAAAAACTGTTTTTT
>TRBV6-1|TRBJ2-1|NA|few
CASSEQGLVANEQFF
TGTGCCAGCAGTGAACAGGGGTTGGTGGCCAATGAGCAGTTCTTC
>TRBV7-9|TRBJ2-1|NA|NA
CASRTGAGNEQFF
TGTGCCAGCCGGACGGGAGCGGGCAATGAGCAGTTCTTC
>TRBV19|TRBJ2-1|NA|NA
CASSIGTSTYNEQFF
TGTGCCAGTAGTATAGGCACTAGTACCTACAATGAGCAGTTCTTC
>TRBV19|TRBJ2-2|TRBD1|NA
CASSMVTGLNTGELFF
TGTGCCAGTAGTATGGTGACAGGGCTGAACACCGGGGAGCTGTTTTTT
>TRBV15|TRBJ2-7|TRBD2|NA
CATSEGLAGGFYEQYF
TGTGCCACCAGCGAGGGACTAGCGGGAGGATTCTACGAGCAGTACTTC
>TRBV6-2/TRBV6-3|TRBJ1-5|TRBD1|few
CASSANTGTGGNQPQHF
TGTGCCAGCAGCGCTAACACTGGGACAGGGGGTAATCAGCCCCAGCATTTT
>TRBV3-1/TRBV3-2|TRBJ2-3|NA|NA
CASTGLPTDTQYF
TGTGCCAGCACAGGACTACCCACAGATACGCAGTATTTT
>TRBV6-2/TRBV6-3|TRBJ2-7|TRBD2|NA
CASSRTSGRAYEQYF
TGTGCCAGCAGCCGAACTAGCGGGAGGGCCTACGAGCAGTACTTC
>TRBV6-2/TRBV6-3|TRBJ1-2|NA|once
CASSRGRPGLNGYTF
TGTGCCAGCAGTCGGGGGCGACCGGGTCTGAATGGCTACACCTTC
>TRBV28|TRBJ2-1|TRBD2|NA
CASIISGSNEQFF
TGTGCCAGCATTATTAGCGGGAGCAATGAGCAGTTCTTC
>TRBV9|TRBJ1-2|TRBD1|NA
CASTVGQGVYGYTF
TGTGCCAGCACCGTAGGACAGGGGGTGTATGGCTACACCTTC
>TRBV11-3|TRBJ1-1|TRBD1|once
CASSPYRGATEAFF
TGTGCCAGCAGCCCGTACAGGGGGGCCACTGAAGCTTTCTTT
>TRBV5-4|TRBJ2-7|NA|NA
CASSLPSSYEQYF
TGTGCCAGCAGCTTGCCCTCCTCCTACGAGCAGTACTTC
>TRBV7-2|TRBJ1-2|NA|NA
CASSSSGANYGYTF
TGTGCCAGCAGCTCCTCGGGGGCCAACTATGGCTACACCTTC
>TRBV29-1|TRBJ2-5|TRBD2|NA
CSVGPSGEETQYF
TGCAGCGTTGGTCCTAGCGGCGAAGAGACCCAGTACTTC
>TRBV30|TRBJ1-6|NA|NA
CAWTLGDGDNSPLHF
TGTGCCTGGACTTTAGGGGACGGAGATAATTCACCCCTCCACTTT
>TRBV2|TRBJ2-6|NA|NA
CASSERFRSGANVLTF
TGTGCCAGCAGTGAACGCTTTCGCTCTGGGGCCAACGTCCTGACTTTC
>TRBV11-1|TRBJ2-2|NA|NA
CASIRDGGNTGELFF
TGTGCCAGCATCAGGGACGGGGGAAACACCGGGGAGCTGTTTTTT
>TRBV6-6|TRBJ1-5|NA|NA
CASSPSGSNQPQHF
TGTGCCAGCAGCCCCTCCGGTAGCAATCAGCCCCAGCATTTT
>TRBV19|TRBJ1-5|TRBD1|NA
CASSIAVTGSGNQPQHF
TGTGCCAGTAGTATAGCCGTGACAGGGTCTGGGAATCAGCCCCAGCATTTT
>TRBV19|TRBJ2-7|TRBD1|NA
CATATGARTIYEQYF
TGTGCCACAGCGACAGGGGCAAGGACTATCTACGAGCAGTACTTC
>TRBV7-8|TRBJ2-7|NA|NA
CATREDALLSYEQYF
TGTGCCACCAGAGAGGATGCCCTGCTCTCCTACGAGCAGTACTTC
>TRBV4-3|TRBJ2-7|TRBD2|NA
CASSQDGVAGTYEQYF
TGCGCCAGCAGCCAAGATGGGGTAGCGGGGACCTACGAGCAGTACTTC
>TRBV7-9|TRBJ2-3|TRBD2|once
CASTKGTSGSTDTQYF
TGTGCCAGCACCAAAGGGACTAGCGGGAGCACAGATACGCAGTATTTT
>TRBV2|TRBJ1-1|TRBD1|NA
CASSLQGARTEAFF
TGTGCCAGCAGCCTACAGGGGGCCAGAACTGAAGCTTTCTTT